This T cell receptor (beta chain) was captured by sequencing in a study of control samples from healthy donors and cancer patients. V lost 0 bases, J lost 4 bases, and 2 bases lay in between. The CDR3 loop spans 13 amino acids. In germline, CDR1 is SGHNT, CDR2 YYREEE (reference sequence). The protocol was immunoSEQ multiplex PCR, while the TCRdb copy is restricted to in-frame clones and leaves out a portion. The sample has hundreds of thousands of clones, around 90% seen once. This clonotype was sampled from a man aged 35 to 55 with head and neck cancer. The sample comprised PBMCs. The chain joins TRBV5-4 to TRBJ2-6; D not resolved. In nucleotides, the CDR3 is TGTGCCAGCAGCTTGGTGGGGGCCAACGTCCTGACTTTC. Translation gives CASSLVGANVLTF.